The present T cell receptor (beta chain) was sequenced within a study of T cell repertoires in cytomegalovirus infection. On this clonotype itself: Its target is not known.

MiXCR, applied by TCRdb to the reads, yields one record per CDR3 protein. The sample carries 640,000 or so distinct CDR3 sequences, around 31% recorded once. Germline-derived CDR1 and CDR2 are LNHDA and SQIVND (reference sequence). This CDR3 is 16 amino acids long. Trimming shortened V by 1 base and J by 6 bases, and 18 bases separated the two germline ends. The chain employs TRBV19 and TRBJ2-5, with a tentative D call TRBD1 (6 bases). Sequencing was performed on cultured PBMCs, taken from culture after CMV antigen stimulation. The clonotype was recovered from a human donor in good health (CMV status not recorded). Some clones in this sample may be carry-over from other donors' samples. CDR3: CASSIGPPRGRKTQYF. CDR3 nucleotides: TGTGCCAGTAGTATAGGGCCCCCCAGGGGCAGGAAGACCCAGTACTTC.